This T cell receptor (beta chain) was identified in a study of cytomegalovirus exposure and HLA in healthy donors. PCR was performed using 60 Vbeta and 13 Jbeta primers. Repertoires were generated with immunoSEQ multiplex PCR, while TCRdb's copy carries only in-frame clones and drops some. The table includes roughly 140,000 clones, approximately 84% detected once. The sample taken for sequencing was PBMCs. The TCR sequence derives from a woman younger than 30 in good health and CMV-seronegative.

The DNA for the CDR3 is TGTGCCTGGAGTTCAGGGGAGTGGTATGGCTACACCTTC. This gives the protein CAWSSGEWYGYTF. The chain has TRBV30 and TRBJ1-2, with TRBD1 as a possible D gene (6 bases). Trimming took off 2 bases at V and 5 bases at J, with 12 bases between the two ends. The V gene's germline CDR1 is GTSNPN and CDR2 SVGIG (reference sequence). The CDR3 sequence is 13 residues long.